These 6 T cell receptor beta chains originate from one sample sequenced in a study of T cells in women clearing cervical HPV infection. The repertoire was sequenced with immunoSEQ multiplex PCR; TCRdb's copy has only in-frame clones and lacks some. Recorded for this sample: roughly 15,000 clones. Input material: blood buffy coat. The source is a woman between 18 and 70 years old with a cervical HPV16 infection that either progressed to CIN3+ or cleared (not recorded which).

Comments on this clone: From the germline J gene comes the end of the CDR3, since the read stops 3 residues before it. This chain joins TRBV2 and TRBJ2-7; 9 nucleotides agree with TRBD1. There are 12 residues in the CDR3. V dropped 11 bases and J dropped 6; count of bases not matched to a gene: 8. CDR1 is SNHLY, CDR2 FYNNEI, per germline. CDR3 DNA, as far as it was read: TGTGCCGCCGGGACAGGGAGAACCGAG. Translation gives CAAGTGRTE. The entire CDR3 protein reads CAAGTGRTEQYF. The complete variable domain, with remaining parts taken from reference TRBV2 and TRBJ2-7, reads EPEVTQTPSHQVTQMGQEVILRCVPISNHLYFYWYRQILGQKVEFLVSFYNNEISEKSEIFDDQFSVERPDGSNFTLKIRSTKLEDSAMYFCAAGTGRTEQYFGPGTRLTVT.

A word on this clone: The read terminates 3 residues before the CDR3 end, so the remaining end is supplied by the germline J gene. V and J are TRBV29-1 and TRBJ2-1, with 8 bases that match TRBD2. The CDR3 contains 11 residues. V was pared by 7 bases and J by 7 bases, with 3 bases of the junction left unmatched. CDR1 is SQVTM and CDR2 is ANQGSEA in the germline V gene. The CDR3: CSDRLANEQFF. CDR3 DNA, as far as it was read: TGCAGCGACAGACTAGCGAATGAG.

Turning to this clone: The read comes to an end 3 residues before the CDR3 does, leaving the germline J gene to fill in the end. The chain recombines TRBV5-1 with TRBJ2-7, with 8 bases fitting TRBD2. The germline gives CDR1 SGHRS, CDR2 YFSETQ. J was trimmed by 5 bases and V by 1 base; bases with no gene match: 5. CDR3 length equals 14 residues. Incomplete CDR3 DNA: TGCGCCAGCAGCTTGAGCGGGAGTTTCCACGAG. Translated: CASSLSGSFHE. The CDR3 in full is CASSLSGSFHEQYF.

Comment on this clone: The CDR3 end lies 3 residues beyond the end of the read and is filled in from the germline J gene. The chain links TRBV5-1 to TRBJ1-2; D gene ambiguous. Germline V gene data show CDR1 as SGHRS and CDR2 as YFSETQ. CDR3 length equals 15 residues. V lost 0 bases, J lost 1 base, and 10 bases lay in between. The CDR3 sequence: CASSLATEINYGYTF. The DNA read from the CDR3 is TGCGCCAGCAGCTTGGCCACAGAGATTAACTATGGC.

About this clone: The CDR3 extends 3 residues past the end of the read, so its final part is completed from the germline J gene. The chain is built from TRBV20-1 and TRBJ2-1; perhaps TRBD1 as D (6 bases). From germline, CDR1 is DFQATT and CDR2 SNEGSKA (reference sequence). This CDR3 has 15 amino acids. V lost 6 bases, J lost 3 bases, and 18 bases lay in between. CDR3 sequence reads: CSAPLPDRIYNEQFF. The covered CDR3 bases are TGCAGTGCGCCCCTTCCCGACAGGATCTACAATGAG.

For this clone: The CDR3 end falls 3 residues outside the read, so it is completed with the germline J gene. V is TRBV19 and J is TRBJ2-4; 7 positions match TRBD1. The ends lost 2 bases at V and 6 bases at J; junction bases unmatched: 7. The CDR3 runs 15 residues. CDR1 is LNHDA and CDR2 is SQIVND in the germline V gene (reference sequence). The sequenced CDR3 bases are TGTGCCAGTAGTATATACAACAGGGGTGGAAACATT. Its translation: CASSIYNRGGNI. The full CDR3 sequence reads CASSIYNRGGNIQYF.